This T cell receptor (beta chain) was documented in a study of cytomegalovirus exposure and HLA in healthy donors. Study-wide results and caveats: According to a subsequent analysis, TCR clusters from the first cohort were inclined to appear together in the 120 validation repertoires.

Libraries were prepared by immunoSEQ multiplex PCR; TCRdb keeps only in-frame clonotypes and omits some of them. This table has approximately 150,000 clones, 70% to 90% appearing once. This CDR3 spans 15 amino acids. Germline V gene data show CDR1 as LGHNA and CDR2 as YNFKEQ. V lost 8 bases, J lost 6 bases, and 8 bases stayed unmatched. To note about this clone: Its antigen remains unidentified.

Sequencing was done on a sample of PBMCs. The source of this sequence is a man in his late teens or twenties in good health and CMV-seropositive. The gene calls are TRBV4-2 and TRBJ2-2; 11 bases map to TRBD2. The CDR3 nucleotides read TGTGCCAGCCGGGTAGCGGGAGGGTCCCCCGGGGAGCTGTTTTTT. Translating gives CASRVAGGSPGELFF.